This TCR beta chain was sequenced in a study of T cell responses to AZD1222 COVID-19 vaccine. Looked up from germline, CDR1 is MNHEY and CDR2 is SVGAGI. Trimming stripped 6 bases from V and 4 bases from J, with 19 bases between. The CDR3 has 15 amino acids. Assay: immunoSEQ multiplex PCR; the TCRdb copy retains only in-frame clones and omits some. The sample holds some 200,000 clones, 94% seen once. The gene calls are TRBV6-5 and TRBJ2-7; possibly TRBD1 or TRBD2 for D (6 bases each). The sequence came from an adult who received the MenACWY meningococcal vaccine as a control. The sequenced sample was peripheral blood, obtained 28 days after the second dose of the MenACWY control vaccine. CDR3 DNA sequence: TGTGCCAGCAGCCACGATGGGGGGCGCCAGTACGAGCAGTACTTC. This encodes CASSHDGGRQYEQYF.